What follows are 24 T cell receptor beta chains derived from one specimen sequenced in a study of blood T cell repertoires in COVID-19. Using immunoSEQ multiplex PCR, the repertoire was profiled, and TCRdb retains in-frame clones only, with some absent. The sample has about 350,000 clones, around nine tenths seen once; the top ten hold about 7.1%. Specimen: peripheral blood. The receptors derive from a woman in her sixties with COVID-19, enrolled during active disease.

The CDR3 reads CASSLGLAGGETQYF. CDR3 nucleotide sequence: TGTGCCAGCAGCCTAGGACTAGCGGGGGGGGAGACCCAGTACTTC. The chain carries TRBV7-2 and TRBJ2-5; TRBD2 matches 15 bases. The V segment lost 5 bases and the J segment 5 bases; nucleotides outside the gene matches: 3. CDR1 is SGHTA, CDR2 FQGNSA, per germline. This CDR3 has 15 residues.

The chain has TRBV5-1 and TRBJ2-5; weak D call: TRBD2 (6 bases). The V gene's germline CDR1 is SGHRS and CDR2 YFSETQ. V shed 1 base and J shed 4 bases, with 11 bases lying between them. The CDR3 consists of 14 residues. CDR3 sequence reads: CASSLFMGGETQYF. CDR3 in DNA: TGCGCCAGCAGCTTGTTTATGGGAGGAGAGACCCAGTACTTC.

The chain couples TRBV2 to TRBJ2-7; D is ambiguous. Trimming left V 0 bases short and J 4 bases short, with 13 bases between. This CDR3 spans 15 amino acids. CDR1 is SNHLY and CDR2 is FYNNEI in the germline V gene. This chain's CDR3 is CASSEASSAIYEQYF. The CDR3 DNA reads TGTGCCAGCAGTGAAGCTTCTAGTGCCATATACGAGCAGTACTTC.

The chain uses TRBV7-2 and TRBJ1-2; no firm D call. V was shortened by 4 bases and J by 4 bases, with 13 bases between the two germline ends. The CDR3 is 14 amino acids. Germline assignment: CDR1 SGHTA and CDR2 FQGNSA. The CDR3 DNA reads TGTGCCAGCAGCTCATTTCCCCCCAGCTATGGCTACACCTTC. Its protein product is CASSSFPPSYGYTF.

V usage is TRBV5-1 and J usage is TRBJ1-5; D is perhaps TRBD1 (6 bases). The CDR3 sequence is 14 residues long. Trimming removed 0 bases at V and 3 bases at J, with 7 bases between. Germline V gene sequence: CDR1 SGHRS, CDR2 YFSETQ. CDR3 sequence: CASSLAGVNQPQHF. CDR3 bases: TGCGCCAGCAGCTTGGCAGGGGTCAATCAGCCCCAGCATTTT.

The chain combines TRBV3-1 (or the pseudogene TRBV3-2) with TRBJ1-2, with D hard to call. Trimming cost V 5 bases and J 1 base, with 8 bases left between them. Germline V gives CDR1 LGHDT, CDR2 YNNKEL (reference sequence). This CDR3 has 13 amino acids. CDR3 protein: CASSYGNNYGYTF. The CDR3 region has the DNA TGTGCCAGCAGCTACGGGAATAACTATGGCTACACCTTC.

V gene TRBV7-2 combines with J gene TRBJ1-1; 7 nucleotides align to TRBD1. Germline V gives CDR1 SGHTA, CDR2 FQGNSA. The junction had 8 bases not matched to a gene; V was cut back by 6 bases and J by 4 bases. The CDR3 sequence is 14 residues long. The CDR3 DNA reads as TGTGCCAGCAGGGCGCCCTGGGACAGCACTGAAGCTTTCTTT. This sequence encodes CASRAPWDSTEAFF. The entire variable domain, with the rest obtained from reference TRBV7-2 and TRBJ1-1, is as follows: GAGVSQSPSNKVTEKGKDVELRCDPISGHTALYWYRQSLGQGLEFLIYFQGNSAPDKSGLPSDRFSAERTGGSVSTLTIQRTQQEDSAVYLCASRAPWDSTEAFFGQGTRLTVV.

This chain connects TRBV14 to TRBJ2-3; TRBD2 is a possible D gene (6 bases). The CDR3 length is 14 residues. V lost 6 bases to trimming and J lost 0 bases, with 10 bases between them. Germline V gene data show CDR1 as SGHDN and CDR2 as FVKESK. The CDR3 protein is CASRASGSTDTQYF. CDR3 DNA sequence: TGTGCCAGCAGAGCAAGCGGGAGCACAGATACGCAGTATTTT.

The gene calls are TRBV7-2 and TRBJ1-6; D gene uncertain. The CDR3 spans 17 residues. The V gene's germline CDR1 is SGHTA and CDR2 FQGNSA. Trimming shortened V by 2 bases and J by 8 bases, and 19 bases separated the two germline ends. DNA for the CDR3: TGTGCCAGCAGCTTAATAGGAGGGCCCCGGATAGATTCACCCCTCCACTTT. This translates into CASSLIGGPRIDSPLHF.

The genes are TRBV6-2 or TRBV6-3 and TRBJ2-5; D possibly corresponds to TRBD2 (5 bases). Germline CDR1 reads MNHEY; CDR2 reads SVGEGT. V lost 2 bases and J lost 5, with 21 bases in between. The CDR3 length is 17 residues. Written as DNA, the CDR3 is TGTGCCAGCAGTTACGGTCCCGGGATCCTAGCAAGGGAGACCCAGTACTTC. Translation: CASSYGPGILARETQYF.

The chain uses TRBV7-3 and TRBJ2-6; D unclear. V was pared by 4 bases and J by 0 bases, with 7 bases between. Germline CDR1 SGHTA, CDR2 FQGTGA. This CDR3 comprises 15 residues. The CDR3 is CASSSQSSGANVLTF. The CDR3 coding sequence is TGTGCCAGCAGCTCCCAATCCTCTGGGGCCAACGTCCTGACTTTC.

This clone appeared a single time. The rearrangement links TRBV19 to TRBJ2-1; 9 nucleotides match TRBD1. The V and J ends lost 5 bases and 5 bases, in that order; junction bases with no gene match: 7. The CDR3 has 15 amino acids. Germline V CDR1 and CDR2: LNHDA, SQIVND (reference sequence). The CDR3: CASSPRDRANNEQFF. The CDR3 DNA sequence: TGTGCCAGTAGTCCTCGGGACAGGGCTAACAATGAGCAGTTCTTC.

The CDR3 sequence is CASSVPGQGDYGYTF. CDR3 in DNA: TGTGCCAGCAGCGTTCCGGGACAGGGGGACTATGGCTACACCTTC. The J gene is TRBJ1-2, the V gene TRBV9; TRBD1 matches at 11 bases. From germline, CDR1 is SGDLS and CDR2 YYNGEE. V gave up 2 bases and J gave up 3 bases; unmatched junction bases: 3. The CDR3 covers 15 residues.

The V call is TRBV5-1, the J call TRBJ1-2; D remains unclear. Germline-derived CDR1 and CDR2 are SGHRS and YFSETQ. CDR3 length equals 16 residues. V gave up 0 bases and J gave up 4 bases, with 16 bases separating them. For the CDR3, the DNA is TGCGCCAGCAGCTTGGTGGTAGGCCGGGAAGGCTATGGCTACACCTTC. Translated, it gives CASSLVVGREGYGYTF. Full variable domain (remainder filled in from reference TRBV5-1 and TRBJ1-2): KAGVTQTPRYLIKTRGQQVTLSCSPISGHRSVSWYQQTPGQGLQFLFEYFSETQRNKGNFPGRFSGRQFSNSRSEMNVSTLELGDSALYLCASSLVVGREGYGYTFGSGTRLTVV.

The CDR3 sequence is CASRPGQTGGANVLTF. In nucleotides, the CDR3 is TGTGCCAGCAGGCCGGGACAAACAGGCGGGGCCAACGTCCTGACTTTC. V is TRBV2 and J is TRBJ2-6, with D perhaps matching TRBD1 (6 bases). V dropped 6 bases and J dropped 4 bases, with 16 bases sitting between them. Germline V gene sequence: CDR1 SNHLY, CDR2 FYNNEI. The CDR3 has 16 amino acids.

CDR3 DNA sequence: TGTGCCAGCAGTCCCACAGCCTCCTACGAGCAGTACTTC. This translates into CASSPTASYEQYF. The V call is TRBV12-3 or TRBV12-4, the J call TRBJ2-7; D is uncertain. The CDR3 is made up of 13 amino acids. Between the trimmed V and J ends, which lost 5 bases and 0 bases, there was a span of 8 bases.

A few counts support this clone. The chain links TRBV9 to TRBJ1-1; 8 positions agree with TRBD1. With V trimmed by 4 bases and J by 10 bases, 15 bases remained unmatched. The CDR3 spans 15 residues. Germline CDR1 and CDR2: SGDLS and YYNGEE. CDR3 amino acids: CASSLRDRYSEGAFF. CDR3 in DNA: TGTGCCAGCAGCCTTCGGGACAGGTACTCTGAGGGAGCTTTCTTT.

This sequence joins TRBV5-4 and TRBJ2-7, with TRBD1 matching over 9 bases. CDR1 and CDR2 from the germline V gene are SGHNT and YYREEE (reference sequence). The CDR3 is made up of 14 amino acids. V shed 4 bases and J 5 bases; nucleotides not matched to a gene: 7. As DNA, the CDR3 is TGTGCCAGCAGCGCGGGACAGGGCGGAAACGAGCAGTACTTC. Protein: CASSAGQGGNEQYF. Drawing the rest from reference TRBV5-4 and TRBJ2-7, the complete variable domain is ETGVTQSPTHLIKTRGQQVTLRCSSQSGHNTVSWYQQALGQGPQFIFQYYREEENGRGNFPPRFSGLQFPNYSSELNVNALELDDSALYLCASSAGQGGNEQYFGPGTRLTVT.

The chain is built from TRBV11-3 and TRBJ2-5; D is perhaps TRBD1 (6 bases). Germline CDR1 and CDR2: SGHNT and YENEEA. V lost 6 bases and J lost 5, with 13 bases in between. The CDR3 is 13 residues long. The CDR3 nucleotides are TGTGCCAGCAGTACGACAGGTAGCGAGACCCAGTACTTC. Protein sequence: CASSTTGSETQYF.

The V call is TRBV30, the J call TRBJ1-3; D remains unclear. The CDR3 spans 13 residues. Deletions cut 2 bases from V and 2 bases from J, with 7 bases between. Looked up from germline, CDR1 is GTSNPN and CDR2 is SVGIG (reference sequence). The CDR3 sequence: CAWSIQTGNTIYF. The CDR3 DNA sequence: TGTGCCTGGAGTATCCAGACTGGAAACACCATATATTTT.

The chain couples TRBV7-2 to TRBJ2-5, with D unresolved. The CDR3 has 12 amino acids. From germline, CDR1 is SGHTA and CDR2 FQGNSA. Trimming took off 5 bases at V and 5 bases at J, with 9 bases between the two ends. The CDR3, as DNA: TGTGCCAGCAGCCTGAACTTCGAGACCCAGTACTTC. Its translation: CASSLNFETQYF.

The V call is TRBV2, the J call TRBJ1-1; D call uncertain. V shed 9 bases and J shed 4 bases, with 9 bases lying between them. This CDR3 has 11 residues. The germline gives CDR1 SNHLY, CDR2 FYNNEI. The CDR3 DNA sequence: TGTGCCAGGAGCGCAAGCACTGAAGCTTTCTTT. Its protein is CARSASTEAFF.

This clone was detected a few times. V gene TRBV4-2 combines with J gene TRBJ2-7; possibly TRBD1 for D (5 bases). There are 15 residues in the CDR3. Trimming took 4 bases from V and 0 from J, leaving 13 bases between them. Germline lookup yields CDR1 LGHNA and CDR2 YNFKEQ. CDR3 DNA: TGTGCCAGCAGCCCGACAGCATCGTACTCCTACGAGCAGTACTTC. It yields the protein CASSPTASYSYEQYF.

The chain recombines TRBV7-9 with TRBJ1-2, with 7 bases lining up with TRBD1. This CDR3 spans 12 amino acids. Germline loops: CDR1 SEHNR, CDR2 FQNEAQ (reference sequence). Trimming at V came to 5 bases and at J to 5 bases, leaving 2 bases not matched to a gene. In nucleotides, the CDR3 is TGTGCCAGCAGCACAGGGGATTATGGCTACACCTTC. This gives the protein CASSTGDYGYTF.